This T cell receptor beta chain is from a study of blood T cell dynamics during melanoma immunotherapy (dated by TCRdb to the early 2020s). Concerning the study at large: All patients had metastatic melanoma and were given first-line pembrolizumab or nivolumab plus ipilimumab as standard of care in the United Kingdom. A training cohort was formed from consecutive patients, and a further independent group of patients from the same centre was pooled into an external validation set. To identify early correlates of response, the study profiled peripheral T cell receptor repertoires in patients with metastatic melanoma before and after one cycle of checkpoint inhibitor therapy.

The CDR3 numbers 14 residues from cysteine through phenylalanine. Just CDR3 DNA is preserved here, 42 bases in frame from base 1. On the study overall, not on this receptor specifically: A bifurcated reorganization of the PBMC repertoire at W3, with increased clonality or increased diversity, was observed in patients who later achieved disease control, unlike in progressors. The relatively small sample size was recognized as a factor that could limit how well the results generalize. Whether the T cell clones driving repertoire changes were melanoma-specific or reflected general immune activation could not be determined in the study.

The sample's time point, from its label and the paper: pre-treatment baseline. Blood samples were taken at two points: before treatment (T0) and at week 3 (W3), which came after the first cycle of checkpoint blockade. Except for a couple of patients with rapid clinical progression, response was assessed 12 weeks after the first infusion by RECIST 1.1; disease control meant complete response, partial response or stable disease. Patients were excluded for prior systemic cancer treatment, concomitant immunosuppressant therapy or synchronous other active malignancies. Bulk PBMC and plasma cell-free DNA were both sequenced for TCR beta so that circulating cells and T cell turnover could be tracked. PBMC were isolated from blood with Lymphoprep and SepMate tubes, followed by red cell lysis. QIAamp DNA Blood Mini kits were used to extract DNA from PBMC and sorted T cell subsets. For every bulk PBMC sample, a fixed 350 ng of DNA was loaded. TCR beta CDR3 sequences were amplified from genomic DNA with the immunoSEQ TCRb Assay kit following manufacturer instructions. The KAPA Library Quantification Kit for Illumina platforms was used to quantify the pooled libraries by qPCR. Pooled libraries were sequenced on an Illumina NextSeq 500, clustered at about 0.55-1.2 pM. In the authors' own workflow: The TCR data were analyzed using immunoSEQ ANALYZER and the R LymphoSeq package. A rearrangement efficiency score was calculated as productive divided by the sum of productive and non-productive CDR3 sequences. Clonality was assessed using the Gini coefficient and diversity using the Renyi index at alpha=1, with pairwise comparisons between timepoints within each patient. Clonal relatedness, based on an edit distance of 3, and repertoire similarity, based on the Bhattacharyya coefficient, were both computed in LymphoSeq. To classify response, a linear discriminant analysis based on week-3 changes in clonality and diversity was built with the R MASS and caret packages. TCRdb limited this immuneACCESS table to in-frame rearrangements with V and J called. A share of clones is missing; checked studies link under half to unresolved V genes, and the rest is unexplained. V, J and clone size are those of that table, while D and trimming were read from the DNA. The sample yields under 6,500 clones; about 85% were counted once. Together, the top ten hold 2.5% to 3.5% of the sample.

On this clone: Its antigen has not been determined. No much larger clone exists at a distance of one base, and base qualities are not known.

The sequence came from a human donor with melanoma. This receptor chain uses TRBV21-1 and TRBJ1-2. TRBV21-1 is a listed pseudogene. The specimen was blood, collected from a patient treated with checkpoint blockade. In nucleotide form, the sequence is TGTGCCAGCAGCAAAGTGGAACCTTGCGGGGGCTACACCTTC. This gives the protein CASSKVEPCGGYTF.